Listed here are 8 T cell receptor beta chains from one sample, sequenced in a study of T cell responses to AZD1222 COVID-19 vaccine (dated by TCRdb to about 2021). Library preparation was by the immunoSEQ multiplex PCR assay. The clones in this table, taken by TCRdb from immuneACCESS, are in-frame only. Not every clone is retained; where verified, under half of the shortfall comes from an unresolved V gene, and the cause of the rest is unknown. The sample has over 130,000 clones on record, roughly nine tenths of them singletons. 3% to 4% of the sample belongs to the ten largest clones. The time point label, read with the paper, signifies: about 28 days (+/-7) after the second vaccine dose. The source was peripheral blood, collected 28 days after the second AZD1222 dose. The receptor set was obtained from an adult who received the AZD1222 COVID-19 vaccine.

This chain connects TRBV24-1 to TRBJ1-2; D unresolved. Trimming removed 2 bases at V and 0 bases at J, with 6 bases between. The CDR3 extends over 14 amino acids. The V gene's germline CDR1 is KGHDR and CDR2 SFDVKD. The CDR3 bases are TGTGCCACCAGTGATTCTTCCTCTAACTATGGCTACACCTTC. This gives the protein CATSDSSSNYGYTF.

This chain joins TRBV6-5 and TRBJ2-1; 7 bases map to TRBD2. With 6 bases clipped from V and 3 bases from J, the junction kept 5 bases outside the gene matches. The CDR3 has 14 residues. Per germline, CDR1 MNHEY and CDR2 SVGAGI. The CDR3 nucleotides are TGTGCCAGCAGGCCTAGCGGAAACTACAATGAGCAGTTCTTC. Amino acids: CASRPSGNYNEQFF.

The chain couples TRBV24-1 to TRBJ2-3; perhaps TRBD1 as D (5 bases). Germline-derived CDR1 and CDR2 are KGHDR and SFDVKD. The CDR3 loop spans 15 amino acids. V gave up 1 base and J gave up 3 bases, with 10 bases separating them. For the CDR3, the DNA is TGTGCCACCAGTGATTTCCAGGGTGCGACAGATACGCAGTATTTT. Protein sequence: CATSDFQGATDTQYF.

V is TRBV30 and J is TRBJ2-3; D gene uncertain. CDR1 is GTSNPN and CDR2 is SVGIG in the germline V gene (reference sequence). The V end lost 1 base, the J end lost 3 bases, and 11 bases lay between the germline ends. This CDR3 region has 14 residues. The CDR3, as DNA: TGTGCCTGGAGTGGTCCGGGTAGTACAGATACGCAGTATTTT. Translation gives CAWSGPGSTDTQYF.

The CDR3 is CASSPRTSGRGRTDTQYF. The CDR3 DNA is TGCGCCAGCAGCCCTCGGACTAGCGGGAGGGGACGCACAGATACGCAGTATTTT. The chain links TRBV4-1 to TRBJ2-3, with 15 bases identical to TRBD2. V lost 4 bases, J lost 1 base, and 6 bases stayed unmatched. Germline CDR1 MGHRA, CDR2 YSYEKL. This CDR3 has 18 residues.

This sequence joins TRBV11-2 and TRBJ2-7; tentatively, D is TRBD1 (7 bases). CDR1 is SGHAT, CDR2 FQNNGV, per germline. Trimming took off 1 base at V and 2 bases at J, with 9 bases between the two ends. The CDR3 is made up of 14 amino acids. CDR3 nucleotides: TGTGCCAGCAGCTTAGTCAGGGGGGCCTACGAGCAGTACTTC. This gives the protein CASSLVRGAYEQYF.

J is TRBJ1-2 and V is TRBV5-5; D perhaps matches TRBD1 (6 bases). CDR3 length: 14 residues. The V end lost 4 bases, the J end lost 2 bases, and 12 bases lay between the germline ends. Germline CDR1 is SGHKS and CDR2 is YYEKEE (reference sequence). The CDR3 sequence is CASSKDSLNYGYTF. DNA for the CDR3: TGTGCCAGCAGCAAGGACAGCCTAAACTATGGCTACACCTTC.

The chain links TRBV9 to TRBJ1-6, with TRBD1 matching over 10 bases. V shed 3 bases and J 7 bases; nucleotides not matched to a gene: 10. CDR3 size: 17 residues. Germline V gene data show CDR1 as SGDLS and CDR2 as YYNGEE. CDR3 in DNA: TGTGCCAGCAGCGCCTTCTCCGGGACAGGGGAAAATTCACCCCTCCACTTT. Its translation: CASSAFSGTGENSPLHF. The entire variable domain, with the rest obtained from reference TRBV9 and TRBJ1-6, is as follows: DSGVTQTPKHLITATGQRVTLRCSPRSGDLSVYWYQQSLDQGLQFLIQYYNGEERAKGNILERFSAQQFPDLHSELNLSSLELGDSALYFCASSAFSGTGENSPLHFGNGTRLTVT.